Below, one TCR beta chain is given with its context. Its matching antigen is unknown. PCR involved 60 Vbeta and 13 Jbeta primers. Only in-frame clones appear in the TCRdb table, and some are missing; sequencing was by immunoSEQ multiplex PCR. Of roughly 160,000 clones listed, 77% are singletons. The length of the CDR3 is 20 residues. Per the germline V gene, CDR1 is MNHEY and CDR2 is SMNVEV (reference sequence). V shed 1 base, J shed 3 bases, and the junction held 20 bases outside the gene matches. This sample is part of a study of cytomegalovirus exposure and HLA in healthy donors. Whole-study results and caveats: Another analysis was done later, and it associated 16,951 TCR beta sequences with HLA alleles at 0.05 false discovery rate. Differences between HLA loci emerged in a later analysis of TCR association rates, with DRB1 most and HLA-C fewest. Later analysis indicated greater clonal expansion among HLA-associated TCR beta chains than among equally common other chains. A link between a missense DCLRE1C variant and TCR beta V- and J-gene trimming emerged from a later analysis.

The rearrangement links TRBV27 to TRBJ2-7; TRBD2 matches 8 bases. Sequences were obtained from PBMCs. The origin of this receptor is a woman aged 25 to 39 in good health and CMV-seronegative. The CDR3 coding sequence is TGTGCCAGCAGTTTATGCGTGATAACTAGAGTACTAGCGGTTTGCTACGAGCAGTACTTC. As protein: CASSLCVITRVLAVCYEQYF.